These 31 T cell receptor beta chains share one sample of origin, sequenced in a study of chemoradiotherapy in HPV16-positive cancers. The method was immunoSEQ multiplex PCR; TCRdb's version includes in-frame clones alone and lacks a portion of them. The sample has some 28,000 clones, approximately 80% seen once. Sequenced material: blood, taken from a patient who underwent chemoradiotherapy. The receptors were sampled from a human donor with HPV-associated anogenital cancer.

The chain is built from TRBV21-1 and TRBJ2-7; the table gives TRBD2 as D, unverified against the DNA. TRBV21-1 is given as a pseudogene. This CDR3 contains 16 residues. The CDR3 DNA sequence: TGTGCCAGCAGCAAATCCCGCAGGAGGCCATCGAACGAGCAGTACTTC. It codes for CASSKSRRRPSNEQYF.

V gene TRBV11-2 combines with J gene TRBJ2-5; 7 bases match TRBD2. Germline V gene sequence: CDR1 SGHAT, CDR2 FQNNGV. The V gene end was trimmed by 2 bases and the J gene end by 3 bases; junction bases not matched to a gene: 15. This CDR3 is built from 18 residues. CDR3 sequence reads: CASSLFRLGGDLKETQYF. CDR3 nucleotides: TGTGCCAGCAGCTTATTCCGGCTGGGGGGGGATTTAAAAGAGACCCAGTACTTC.

CDR3 sequence (DNA): TGTGCCAGCTCCCATAAAGAGGCCGTAAACTATGGCTACACCTTC. Amino acids: CASSHKEAVNYGYTF. The chain couples TRBV18 to TRBJ1-2; D gene uncertain. Germline CDR1 is KGHSH and CDR2 is LQKENI. The CDR3 runs to 15 residues. V dropped 6 bases and J dropped 2 bases, with 16 bases sitting between them.

The chain has TRBV4-1 and TRBJ1-5; TRBD1 is a possible D gene (6 bases). Per the germline V gene, CDR1 is MGHRA and CDR2 is YSYEKL. The V end lost 4 bases, the J end lost 1 base, and 17 bases lay between the germline ends. This CDR3 has 17 residues. This chain's CDR3 is CASSPRPGEGSNQPQHF. In DNA, the CDR3 is TGCGCCAGCAGCCCCCGCCCAGGGGAGGGAAGCAATCAGCCCCAGCATTTT.

The chain employs TRBV5-8 and TRBJ2-5, with D unresolved. The CDR3 sequence is 13 residues long. The V end was cut by 0 bases, the J end by 6 bases, with 9 bases between. The germline V gene encodes CDR1 SGHTS and CDR2 YDEGEE. The CDR3 reads CASSLGLKQTQYF. The CDR3 bases are TGTGCCAGCAGCTTGGGACTCAAACAGACCCAGTACTTC.

The rearrangement links TRBV7-9 to TRBJ1-5; D is ambiguous. Trimming pared 3 bases from V and 3 bases from J, leaving 9 bases between. CDR1 and CDR2 (germline): SEHNR, FQNEAQ (reference sequence). The CDR3 length is 14 residues. The CDR3 DNA sequence: TGTGCCAGCAGCTTCGCTGCCTCCAATCAGCCCCAGCATTTT. It yields the protein CASSFAASNQPQHF.

This chain uses TRBV2 with TRBJ1-6, with 7 bases matching TRBD1. Germline V gene sequence: CDR1 SNHLY, CDR2 FYNNEI. CDR3 length equals 15 residues. V was clipped by 2 bases and J by 6 bases; unmatched bases: 4. The CDR3 region has the DNA TGTGCCAGCAGTGAAAACAGGGGTCTTAATTCACCCCTCCACTTT. This encodes CASSENRGLNSPLHF.

This clone was recorded only once. This chain uses TRBV4-2 with TRBJ2-1; maybe TRBD1 (6 bases). The CDR3 is 16 residues long. With 4 bases removed from V and 4 bases from J, the gap between germline ends came to 17 bases. Germline V gene sequence: CDR1 LGHNA, CDR2 YNFKEQ. The CDR3: CASSPRGSEQYNEQFF. DNA of the CDR3: TGTGCCAGCAGCCCTAGGGGGTCAGAACAATACAATGAGCAGTTCTTC.

The chain uses TRBV2 and TRBJ1-2; 8 positions match TRBD1. With 7 bases clipped from V and 1 base from J, the junction kept 8 bases outside the gene matches. This CDR3 region has 15 residues. Germline V gene sequence: CDR1 SNHLY, CDR2 FYNNEI. The CDR3 sequence is CASTKGQGLNYGYTF. In DNA form, the CDR3 reads TGTGCCAGCACCAAAGGACAGGGACTTAACTATGGCTACACCTTC.

V gene TRBV2 combines with J gene TRBJ1-5, with D possibly being TRBD1 (6 bases). V lost 4 bases to trimming and J lost 5 bases, with 9 bases between them. The CDR3 length is 13 residues. Germline V lookup: CDR1 SNHLY, CDR2 FYNNEI. The DNA for the CDR3 is TGTGCCAGCAGTGTGGCAGGGGATCAGCCCCAGCATTTT. As protein: CASSVAGDQPQHF. The variable domain in full, completed from reference TRBV2 and TRBJ1-5, reads EPEVTQTPSHQVTQMGQEVILRCVPISNHLYFYWYRQILGQKVEFLVSFYNNEISEKSEIFDDQFSVERPDGSNFTLKIRSTKLEDSAMYFCASSVAGDQPQHFGDGTRLSIL.

The V call is TRBV5-1, the J call TRBJ1-6; perhaps TRBD1 as D (6 bases). Trimming cost V 5 bases and J 5 bases, with 20 bases left between them. The CDR3 is made up of 17 amino acids. CDR1 is SGHRS and CDR2 is YFSETQ in the germline V gene. Written as DNA, the CDR3 is TGCGCCAGCAGATGGGGGACACCGTCGTCCCATAATTCACCCCTCCACTTT. The encoded protein is CASRWGTPSSHNSPLHF.

The chain has TRBV5-1 and TRBJ2-6; D tentatively fits TRBD1 or TRBD2 (5 bases each). The CDR3 length is 15 residues. Trimming took 8 bases from V and 2 from J, leaving 14 bases between them. Germline V gene data show CDR1 as SGHRS and CDR2 as YFSETQ. CDR3 DNA: TGCGCCAGTAGGGCCGGGGCCCCTGGGGCCAACGTCCTGACTTTC. Residues: CASRAGAPGANVLTF.

The gene calls are TRBV2 and TRBJ1-2; D not resolved. The germline gives CDR1 SNHLY, CDR2 FYNNEI. Trimming took 4 bases from V and 4 from J, leaving 10 bases between them. The CDR3 runs 13 residues. CDR3 in amino acids: CASSADGLYGYTF. The CDR3 nucleotides read TGTGCCAGCAGTGCGGACGGGCTCTATGGCTACACCTTC.

This sequence joins TRBV7-9 and TRBJ2-7; tentative D call: TRBD1 (6 bases). The CDR3 sequence is 14 residues long. Germline CDR1 is SEHNR and CDR2 is FQNEAQ (reference sequence). V was trimmed by 1 base and J by 0 bases, leaving 7 bases between them. The CDR3 is CASSLGQASYEQYF. The CDR3, as DNA: TGTGCCAGCAGCTTAGGACAGGCCTCCTACGAGCAGTACTTC.

V usage is TRBV10-3 and J usage is TRBJ2-5; D gene unclear. This CDR3 is 13 amino acids long. V lost 4 bases to trimming and J lost 4 bases, with 10 bases between them. Germline V lookup: CDR1 ENHRY, CDR2 SYGVKD. Here the CDR3 DNA reads TGTGCCATCAGTGTTAACTCGGGAGAGACCCAGTACTTC. It translates to CAISVNSGETQYF.

The chain links TRBV7-9 to TRBJ1-5; D call uncertain. The CDR3 consists of 15 residues. In germline, CDR1 is SEHNR, CDR2 FQNEAQ (reference sequence). V was pared by 0 bases and J by 2 bases, with 8 bases between. Here the CDR3 reads CASSLAGVGNQPQHF. The CDR3, as DNA: TGTGCCAGCAGCTTAGCCGGGGTGGGCAATCAGCCCCAGCATTTT.

The chain joins TRBV5-1 to TRBJ2-1; a weak D match, TRBD1 (6 bases). The CDR3 sequence is 14 residues long. V dropped 4 bases and J dropped 5 bases, with 13 bases sitting between them. CDR1 and CDR2 (germline): SGHRS, YFSETQ. This CDR3 is CASSGQIGNNEQFF. The DNA of the CDR3 is TGCGCCAGCAGCGGACAGATAGGGAACAATGAGCAGTTCTTC.

As DNA, the CDR3 is TGTGCCAGCAGCAGGACTAGCGGCACAGATACGCAGTATTTT. Its translation: CASSRTSGTDTQYF. The chain employs TRBV7-9 and TRBJ2-3; 9 nucleotides line up with TRBD2. Germline V CDR1 and CDR2: SEHNR, FQNEAQ (reference sequence). This CDR3 is built from 14 residues. V shed 5 bases and J 1 base; nucleotides not matched to a gene: 1.

The chain carries TRBV9 and TRBJ2-1, with 9 bases lining up with TRBD2. CDR1 and CDR2 from the germline V gene are SGDLS and YYNGEE. The V segment lost 0 bases and the J segment 7 bases; nucleotides outside the gene matches: 11. This CDR3 region has 17 residues. This chain's CDR3 is CASSVGVRAGGRNEQFF. The CDR3 DNA is TGTGCCAGCAGCGTAGGGGTTAGGGCGGGGGGGCGGAATGAGCAGTTCTTC.

The rearrangement links TRBV29-1 to TRBJ1-2; 8 nucleotides match TRBD1. J gave up 4 bases and V 4 bases, and 8 bases lay outside the gene matches. Germline CDR1 reads SQVTM; CDR2 reads ANQGSEA. The CDR3 runs 14 residues. The CDR3 sequence is CSVVFGQGRYGYTF. The CDR3 coding sequence is TGCAGCGTTGTTTTCGGACAGGGTCGCTATGGCTACACCTTC.

J is TRBJ2-3 and V is TRBV10-1; D not certain. V was clipped by 9 bases and J by 4 bases, with 8 bases between them. The germline V gene has CDR1 WNHNN and CDR2 SYGVQD (reference sequence). This CDR3 region has 11 residues. DNA of the CDR3: TGCGCCAGTACAGAGGCAGATACGCAGTATTTT. As protein: CASTEADTQYF.

This chain links TRBV10-3 with TRBJ2-5, with 10 bases that match TRBD2. J was trimmed by 4 bases and V by 5 bases; bases with no gene match: 1. The CDR3 has 13 residues. Germline V gene lookup returns CDR1 ENHRY and CDR2 SYGVKD. This CDR3 is CAISPSGGETQYF. For the CDR3, the DNA is TGTGCCATCAGTCCTAGCGGGGGAGAGACCCAGTACTTC.

V and J are TRBV5-6 and TRBJ2-1; 10 positions agree with TRBD2. V shed 2 bases, J shed 12 bases, and the junction held 14 bases outside the gene matches. The CDR3 consists of 16 residues. Germline CDR1 SGHDT, CDR2 YYEEEE. CDR3 residues: CASSFRQAGGTGMQFF. The CDR3 DNA reads as TGTGCCAGCAGCTTTCGTCAAGCGGGGGGGACGGGAATGCAGTTCTTC.

The chain links TRBV2 to TRBJ2-3; 7 bases are shared with TRBD1. The germline CDR1 and CDR2 sequences are SNHLY and FYNNEI. This CDR3 has 15 amino acids. Losses at the gene ends were 5 bases for V and 0 bases for J; bases not matched to a gene: 5. The CDR3 DNA reads TGTGCCAGCAGTTCCGGGACAGCAAGCACAGATACGCAGTATTTT. Its protein is CASSSGTASTDTQYF. The full variable domain, with the rest looked up from reference TRBV2 and TRBJ2-3, is EPEVTQTPSHQVTQMGQEVILRCVPISNHLYFYWYRQILGQKVEFLVSFYNNEISEKSEIFDDQFSVERPDGSNFTLKIRSTKLEDSAMYFCASSSGTASTDTQYFGPGTRLTVL.

The chain employs TRBV6-5 and TRBJ2-3, with a possible D match to TRBD2 (6 bases). The germline gives CDR1 MNHEY, CDR2 SVGAGI. Between the trimmed V and J ends, which lost 3 bases and 1 base, there was a span of 11 bases. The CDR3 length is 15 residues. This CDR3 reads CASSYGGLGTDTQYF. The DNA of the CDR3 is TGTGCCAGCAGTTATGGGGGGTTGGGCACAGATACGCAGTATTTT.

The chain is built from TRBV2 and TRBJ2-7; D might be TRBD1 or TRBD2, each matching 7 bases. Trimming removed 8 bases at V and 6 bases at J, with 20 bases between. Germline-derived CDR1 and CDR2 are SNHLY and FYNNEI. This CDR3 has 14 amino acids. The DNA of the CDR3 is TGTGCCAGCGGAGTCCAAACCAGGGGGGGCGAGCAGTACGTC. Protein product: CASGVQTRGGEQYV.

The chain uses TRBV6-1 and TRBJ2-4, with a tentative D call TRBD2 (6 bases). The germline V gene has CDR1 MNHNS and CDR2 SASEGT. V was pared by 5 bases and J by 0 bases, with 8 bases between. The CDR3 is made up of 14 amino acids. CDR3 residues: CASSPGLAKNIQYF. The DNA for the CDR3 is TGTGCCAGCAGTCCGGGACTAGCCAAAAACATTCAGTACTTC.

The J gene is TRBJ1-1, the V gene TRBV5-1, with TRBD1 identical over 8 bases. Germline CDR1 is SGHRS and CDR2 is YFSETQ. The CDR3 sequence is 16 residues long. Trimming at V came to 4 bases and at J to 3 bases, leaving 11 bases not matched to a gene. The CDR3 DNA follows: TGCGCCAGCAGCAACCCTCCCAGGGGGCTTGACACTGAAGCTTTCTTT. It encodes CASSNPPRGLDTEAFF.

This clone occurred a few times. This rearrangement joins TRBV19 to TRBJ1-6; TRBD1 matches at 7 bases. Germline loops: CDR1 LNHDA, CDR2 SQIVND (reference sequence). With V trimmed by 7 bases and J by 10 bases, 7 bases remained unmatched. The CDR3 consists of 13 residues. CDR3 residues: CASIAGGGSPLHF. The CDR3 DNA follows: TGTGCCAGTATCGCAGGGGGGGGGTCACCCCTCCACTTT.

This clone occurred a few times. The rearrangement links TRBV7-9 to TRBJ1-5; D unresolved. V gave up 5 bases and J gave up 4 bases, with 12 bases separating them. Germline V gene lookup returns CDR1 SEHNR and CDR2 FQNEAQ (reference sequence). The CDR3 is made up of 14 amino acids. CDR3 coding DNA: TGTGCCAGCAGCGATAGTGGAGGGAATCAGCCCCAGCATTTT. It translates to CASSDSGGNQPQHF. Supplemented by reference TRBV7-9 and TRBJ1-5, the full variable domain reads DTGVSQNPRHKITKRGQNVTFRCDPISEHNRLYWYRQTLGQGPEFLTYFQNEAQLEKSRLLSDRFSAERPKGSFSTLEIQRTEQGDSAMYLCASSDSGGNQPQHFGDGTRLSIL.

This chain links TRBV10-3 with TRBJ2-3; 9 bases are shared with TRBD2. Germline loops: CDR1 ENHRY, CDR2 SYGVKD. The V gene end was trimmed by 6 bases and the J gene end by 4 bases; junction bases not matched to a gene: 11. The CDR3 has 16 residues. This CDR3 reads CAISLRAGGGADTQYF. The CDR3 DNA reads as TGTGCCATCAGCCTCCGAGCGGGGGGAGGGGCAGATACGCAGTATTTT.